Below, 32 T cell receptor beta chains from the same sample are listed, as sequenced in a study of T cell clonotyping in hematopoietic cell transplantation. Sequencing used immunoSEQ multiplex PCR; TCRdb keeps in-frame clones, though not all of them. Counted here are around 9,100 clones, roughly 79% occurring once; the ten biggest clones make up around 15%. Sequenced here: PBMCs, sampled 180 days after allogeneic stem cell transplant. The receptor source for this set is a male patient aged 35-50 years who had an allogeneic stem cell transplant from a related donor, so the T cells may come from the graft donor. Some clones in this sample may be carry-over from other donors' samples.

This clone was picked up one time. This sequence joins TRBV6-5 and TRBJ1-1; D is unresolved. V dropped 2 bases and J dropped 10 bases, with 8 bases sitting between them. The V gene's germline CDR1 is MNHEY and CDR2 SVGAGI. The length of the CDR3 is 11 residues. In DNA form, the CDR3 reads TGTGCCAGCAGTTACAACGGGCGAGCTTTCTTT. Amino acid sequence: CASSYNGRAFF.

This clone has more than one count but fewer than ten. This sequence joins TRBV30 and TRBJ2-3; a possible D gene is TRBD2 (5 bases). Trimming took 3 bases from V and 2 from J, leaving 21 bases between them. The germline gives CDR1 GTSNPN, CDR2 SVGIG (reference sequence). The CDR3 has 17 residues. CDR3 in amino acids: CAWRHEPDSENTDTQYF. CDR3 coding DNA: TGTGCCTGGAGACACGAGCCGGACTCAGAAAACACAGATACGCAGTATTTT.

This clone was counted a few times. The chain is built from TRBV23-1 and TRBJ2-7; D not resolved. TRBV23-1 is known as an ORF, though its function is uncertain. The CDR3 contains 12 residues. Trimming took off 11 bases at V and 4 bases at J, with 15 bases between the two ends. This CDR3 reads CARSLRAYEQYF. The CDR3, as DNA: TGCGCCCGTTCCCTCCGTGCTTACGAGCAGTACTTC.

This chain links TRBV7-6 with TRBJ2-1, with 7 bases matching TRBD1. CDR1 SGHVS and CDR2 FNYEAQ come from the germline V gene. The CDR3 length is 13 residues. V shed 2 bases, J shed 6 bases, and the junction held 1 base outside the gene matches. CDR3 region: CASSLWDSNEQFF. In DNA, the CDR3 is TGTGCCAGCAGCTTATGGGACAGCAATGAGCAGTTCTTC.

The rearrangement joins TRBV2 to TRBJ2-1; 13 nucleotides agree with TRBD2. Germline lookup yields CDR1 SNHLY and CDR2 FYNNEI. The J segment lost 14 bases and the V segment lost 6 bases, leaving 10 bases of the junction unmatched. The CDR3 covers 14 residues. The CDR3 DNA reads as TGTGCCAGCAGCCCTCGACTAGCGGGGGGTAACGAGTTCTTC. This sequence encodes CASSPRLAGGNEFF.

The V call is TRBV9, the J call TRBJ1-4, with a tentative D call TRBD1 (6 bases). This CDR3 has 17 residues. Germline-derived CDR1 and CDR2 are SGDLS and YYNGEE. Trimming left V 4 bases short and J 8 bases short, with 24 bases between. The CDR3 reads CASSPRLLGQGEEKLFF. DNA of the CDR3: TGTGCCAGCAGCCCTCGACTCCTGGGACAAGGAGAGGAAAAACTGTTTTTT.

This chain connects TRBV4-1 to TRBJ1-5, with 7 bases fitting TRBD1. Germline V gives CDR1 MGHRA, CDR2 YSYEKL. V trimming: 1 base; J trimming: 0 bases; junction bases outside the gene matches: 12. This CDR3 contains 19 residues. This chain's CDR3 is CASSQAPRRQGHSNQPQHF. The CDR3 DNA follows: TGCGCCAGCAGCCAAGCCCCGCGCCGACAGGGACATAGCAATCAGCCCCAGCATTTT.

V usage is TRBV6-1 and J usage is TRBJ2-1; a weak D match, TRBD2 (5 bases). The germline V gene encodes CDR1 MNHNS and CDR2 SASEGT. Trimming removed 8 bases at V and 8 bases at J, with 10 bases between. This CDR3 is built from 11 residues. This CDR3 reads CASSTADEQFF. The CDR3 nucleotides are TGTGCCAGCTCCACAGCGGATGAGCAGTTCTTC.

The chain is built from TRBV5-1 and TRBJ2-7; D is ambiguous. Germline V gene sequence: CDR1 SGHRS, CDR2 YFSETQ. Trimming took off 0 bases at V and 0 bases at J, with 7 bases between the two ends. This CDR3 contains 14 residues. The CDR3 loop reads CASSLAGGSYEQYF. CDR3 DNA: TGCGCCAGCAGCTTGGCCGGTGGCTCCTACGAGCAGTACTTC.

The chain recombines TRBV28 with TRBJ2-7; 9 positions agree with TRBD2. V shed 3 bases, J shed 6 bases, and the junction held 6 bases outside the gene matches. The CDR3 is made up of 14 amino acids. The germline gives CDR1 MDHEN, CDR2 SYDVKM. The CDR3 DNA follows: TGTGCCAGCAGTTTCCTTACACTAGCGGGCGAGCAGTACTTC. It specifies CASSFLTLAGEQYF.

This rearrangement joins TRBV28 to TRBJ2-7, with TRBD1 matching 7 bases. J was trimmed by 10 bases and V by 6 bases; bases with no gene match: 9. Germline CDR1 MDHEN, CDR2 SYDVKM. The CDR3 consists of 12 residues. For the CDR3, the DNA is TGTGCCAGCAGCCAACAGGGGAGCTTACAGTACTTC. Translation gives CASSQQGSLQYF.

This clone showed up just once. The V gene is TRBV7-2, the J gene TRBJ1-2; 7 bases agree with TRBD1. V lost 5 bases to trimming and J lost 5 bases; unmatched junction nucleotides: 8. The CDR3 sequence is 14 residues long. Germline-derived CDR1 and CDR2 are SGHTA and FQGNSA. Here the CDR3 reads CASSAQGTLYGYTF. CDR3 sequence (DNA): TGTGCCAGCAGCGCACAGGGGACCCTATATGGCTACACCTTC.

The chain combines TRBV7-2 with TRBJ2-3, with D possibly called TRBD1 or TRBD2 (5 bases each). CDR1 SGHTA and CDR2 FQGNSA come from the germline V gene. The CDR3 sequence is 14 residues long. The germline V and J ends were trimmed by 5 bases and 0 bases, with 9 bases remaining between them. This CDR3 reads CASSQGPSTDTQYF. CDR3 in DNA: TGTGCCAGCAGCCAGGGACCTAGCACAGATACGCAGTATTTT.

CDR3 nucleotides: TGTGCCAGCAGGCCGGGACAGGGGAAACTGTTTTTT. Its translation is CASRPGQGKLFF. The genes are TRBV27 and TRBJ1-4; TRBD1 aligns across 10 bases. With V trimmed by 6 bases and J by 11 bases, 3 bases remained unmatched. This CDR3 comprises 12 residues. Per the germline V gene, CDR1 is MNHEY and CDR2 is SMNVEV (reference sequence).

This clone was picked up a small number of times. The gene calls are TRBV7-9 and TRBJ1-2; a possible D gene is TRBD1 (6 bases). CDR3 size: 14 residues. Trimming took off 5 bases at V and 5 bases at J, with 15 bases between the two ends. Germline lookup yields CDR1 SEHNR and CDR2 FQNEAQ (reference sequence). CDR3 region: CASSRGGQPYGYTF. DNA for the CDR3: TGTGCCAGCAGCCGAGGCGGACAGCCGTATGGCTACACCTTC.

The chain employs TRBV29-1 and TRBJ2-3; the D is unclear. The CDR3 extends over 13 amino acids. Between the trimmed V and J ends, which lost 5 bases and 0 bases, there was a span of 9 bases. Per germline, CDR1 SQVTM and CDR2 ANQGSEA. CDR3: CSVRATSTDTQYF. The CDR3 nucleotides are TGCAGCGTTAGGGCTACTAGCACAGATACGCAGTATTTT.

This clone was picked up a small number of times. CDR3 bases: TGTGCCAGCAGTGAAACTGGGGAATCCTATGGCTACACCTTC. Translating gives CASSETGESYGYTF. The rearrangement uses TRBV6-1 and TRBJ1-2; D uncertain. Trimming left V 2 bases short and J 4 bases short, with 11 bases between. Germline V gene data show CDR1 as MNHNS and CDR2 as SASEGT. This CDR3 has 14 residues.

V and J are TRBV6-1 and TRBJ1-6, with 8 bases matching TRBD1. CDR1 and CDR2 (germline): MNHNS, SASEGT. With V trimmed by 5 bases and J by 6 bases, 6 bases remained unmatched. The CDR3 totals 15 residues. CDR3 coding DNA: TGTGCCAGCAGTCAAACGACAGGGGTTAATTCACCCCTCCACTTT. The encoded protein is CASSQTTGVNSPLHF.

The chain uses TRBV2 and TRBJ1-2; 8 bases match TRBD1. The junction had 11 bases not matched to a gene; V was cut back by 6 bases and J by 5 bases. The CDR3 is 15 residues long. Per germline, CDR1 SNHLY and CDR2 FYNNEI. The CDR3 loop is CASRPDRELGYGYTF. CDR3 nucleotides: TGTGCCAGCAGGCCGGACAGGGAGTTGGGGTATGGCTACACCTTC.

This chain links TRBV9 with TRBJ2-7, with 13 bases that match TRBD2. Trimming at V came to 0 bases and at J to 3 bases, leaving 6 bases not matched to a gene. The germline CDR1 and CDR2 sequences are SGDLS and YYNGEE. The CDR3 length is 17 residues. As DNA, the CDR3 is TGTGCCAGCAGCGTAGGGCCGGGACTAGCGGGGAGCTACGAGCAGTACTTC. Its protein product is CASSVGPGLAGSYEQYF.

The chain combines TRBV4-3 with TRBJ1-2; D uncertain. CDR1 and CDR2 from the germline V gene are LGHNA and YSLEER. CDR3 length: 16 amino acids. V lost 4 bases to trimming and J lost 0 bases, with 15 bases between them. In DNA, the CDR3 is TGCGCCAGCAGCCCGGTCTTTGACACCTCTAACTATGGCTACACCTTC. Residues: CASSPVFDTSNYGYTF.

The gene calls are TRBV29-1 and TRBJ2-7; D is unclear. This CDR3 is built from 14 residues. Germline V gene sequence: CDR1 SQVTM, CDR2 ANQGSEA. V gave up 6 bases and J gave up 2 bases, with 17 bases separating them. The CDR3 region is CSVRGVRQTYEQYF. The CDR3 DNA sequence: TGCAGCGTCCGAGGCGTAAGGCAAACCTACGAGCAGTACTTC.

This clone was observed a handful of times. The V gene is TRBV18, the J gene TRBJ2-5; 11 bases are shared with TRBD1. The germline V gene encodes CDR1 KGHSH and CDR2 LQKENI. V dropped 0 bases and J dropped 4; count of bases not matched to a gene: 1. The CDR3 is 15 amino acids. CDR3 sequence (DNA): TGTGCCAGCTCACCACCCGGGACAGGGGGAGAGACCCAGTACTTC. Amino acid sequence: CASSPPGTGGETQYF.

Only a few counts were recorded for this clone. The genes are TRBV7-9 and TRBJ2-3; D is perhaps TRBD2 (5 bases). CDR3 length: 16 amino acids. Between the trimmed V and J ends, which lost 5 bases and 2 bases, there was a span of 17 bases. CDR1 and CDR2 from the germline V gene are SEHNR and FQNEAQ (reference sequence). The CDR3 sequence: CASSQLEKRYTDTQYF. CDR3 nucleotide sequence: TGTGCCAGCAGCCAACTAGAGAAGAGATACACAGATACGCAGTATTTT.

This chain uses TRBV7-2 with TRBJ2-5; the D is unclear. Per germline, CDR1 SGHTA and CDR2 FQGNSA. The CDR3 runs to 14 residues. V was pared by 1 base and J by 2 bases, with 8 bases between. The CDR3 loop reads CASSLVTNQETQYF. The CDR3 coding sequence is TGTGCCAGCAGCTTAGTCACAAATCAAGAGACCCAGTACTTC.

V usage is TRBV5-5 and J usage is TRBJ2-7; possibly TRBD1 for D (5 bases). This CDR3 is built from 11 residues. CDR1 is SGHKS and CDR2 is YYEKEE in the germline V gene (reference sequence). The ends were cut back, 4 bases at V and 7 bases at J, with 9 bases in the middle. The CDR3 loop reads CASSQGWEQYF. CDR3 coding DNA: TGTGCCAGCAGCCAGGGTTGGGAGCAGTACTTC.

This clone appeared a few times. The CDR3 DNA is TGTGCCAGCAGCTTAAAGGGACTAGCGGGGGGCACAGATACGCAGTATTTT. As protein: CASSLKGLAGGTDTQYF. The chain couples TRBV7-3 to TRBJ2-3; 14 bases line up with TRBD2. Germline trimming cut 1 base from V and 1 base from J; bases unmatched to any gene: 1. Germline lookup yields CDR1 SGHTA and CDR2 FQGTGA. This CDR3 is 17 amino acids long. Combining the CDR3 with reference TRBV7-3 and TRBJ2-3 gives the whole variable domain GAGVSQTPSNKVTEKGKYVELRCDPISGHTALYWYRQSLGQGPEFLIYFQGTGAADDSGLPNDRFFAVRPEGSVSTLKIQRTERGDSAVYLCASSLKGLAGGTDTQYFGPGTRLTVL.

The gene calls are TRBV5-1 and TRBJ2-7; possible D gene TRBD2, 6 bases. CDR3 size: 15 residues. Germline V CDR1 and CDR2: SGHRS, YFSETQ. Trimming left V 0 bases short and J 3 bases short, with 13 bases between. The chain's CDR3 is CASSLGPGVGYEQYF. For the CDR3, the DNA is TGCGCCAGCAGCTTGGGCCCGGGGGTTGGCTACGAGCAGTACTTC.

The chain carries TRBV9 and TRBJ2-5; 11 bases are a match to TRBD2. The CDR3 runs to 18 residues. V was clipped by 2 bases and J by 3 bases; unmatched bases: 12. Germline V lookup: CDR1 SGDLS, CDR2 YYNGEE. The CDR3 DNA sequence: TGTGCCAGCAGCGTCCGGTGGGATAGCGGGGGGGATGAAGAGACCCAGTACTTC. It codes for CASSVRWDSGGDEETQYF.

This clone was picked up a small number of times. The chain couples TRBV4-2 to TRBJ1-1; D call uncertain. The germline V gene has CDR1 LGHNA and CDR2 YNFKEQ. The CDR3 sequence is 16 residues long. Trimming shortened V by 0 bases and J by 9 bases, and 20 bases separated the two germline ends. The CDR3, as DNA: TGTGCCAGCAGCCAAGATTATGGAGACCTCTTTAACCAAGCTTTCTTT. Translated: CASSQDYGDLFNQAFF.

J is TRBJ2-1 and V is TRBV5-6; the D call may be TRBD1 or TRBD2 (5 bases each). The CDR3 has 14 amino acids. CDR1 is SGHDT and CDR2 is YYEEEE in the germline V gene. V lost 2 bases, J lost 5 bases, and 11 bases lay in between. CDR3: CASSFISGHNEQFF. The CDR3 DNA follows: TGTGCCAGCAGCTTCATCTCGGGGCACAATGAGCAGTTCTTC.

This clone was detected only a few times. This chain uses TRBV6-4 with TRBJ2-1; a weak D match, TRBD1 (5 bases). The length of the CDR3 is 13 residues. CDR1 is MRHNA, CDR2 SNTAGT, per germline. V gave up 4 bases and J gave up 7 bases, with 11 bases separating them. The CDR3 loop is CASSASTENEQFF. The DNA for the CDR3 is TGTGCCAGCAGTGCCTCGACAGAAAATGAGCAGTTCTTC.